These T cell receptor beta chains were read from a single sample in a study of blood T cell repertoires in COVID-19. Clones were sequenced by immunoSEQ multiplex PCR, and TCRdb holds only the in-frame ones, with some missing. In the table there are 150,000 to 200,000 clones, roughly nine tenths of which are singletons. The sequenced material came from peripheral blood. These TCRs come from a man between 65 and 85 years old with active or convalescent COVID-19. Both conserved end residues are part of each CDR3. The D gene is left open where the match is weak. Some rows mark clone size as missing; the rest say once, few, many or name a class of expanded clone.

clone_size	d_call	v_call	j_call	cdr3_aa	cdr3_nt
.	.	TRBV7-9	TRBJ1-5	CASSLGTAHQPQHF	TGTGCCAGCAGCCTCGGGACTGCCCATCAGCCCCAGCATTTT
.	TRBD1	TRBV7-2	TRBJ1-2	CASSLTGGTNYGYTF	TGTGCCAGCAGTCTGACAGGGGGCACTAACTATGGCTACACCTTC
.	.	TRBV30	TRBJ1-6	CAWSGTSNSPLHF	TGTGCCTGGAGCGGGACATCTAATTCACCCCTCCACTTT
.	.	TRBV30	TRBJ2-1	CAWSVTGPIGGNEQFF	TGTGCCTGGAGTGTAACGGGGCCCATAGGGGGCAATGAGCAGTTCTTC
once	TRBD1	TRBV5-4	TRBJ2-6	CASSDGTGGAGANVLTF	TGTGCCAGCAGCGACGGGACAGGGGGTGCTGGGGCCAACGTCCTGACTTTC
.	.	TRBV4-3	TRBJ2-3	CASSQATGGTDTQYF	TGCGCCAGCAGCCAAGCGACGGGAGGCACAGATACGCAGTATTTT
.	.	TRBV28	TRBJ2-1	CASKQDGYNEQFF	TGTGCCAGCAAACAGGACGGATACAATGAGCAGTTCTTC
.	TRBD1	TRBV5-1	TRBJ1-3	CASSSGGIGNTIYF	TGCGCCAGCAGTTCAGGGGGAATTGGAAACACCATATATTTT
.	TRBD1	TRBV7-2	TRBJ2-2	CASSLDRGWTGELFF	TGTGCCAGCAGCTTAGACAGGGGGTGGACCGGGGAGCTGTTTTTT
.	TRBD1	TRBV6-5	TRBJ2-2	CASRGGQGPGELFF	TGTGCCAGCAGGGGGGGACAGGGTCCCGGGGAGCTGTTTTTT
.	TRBD2	TRBV7-2	TRBJ2-3	CASTSGRVGDTQYF	TGTGCCAGCACTAGCGGGAGGGTGGGAGATACGCAGTATTTT
.	TRBD2	TRBV6-6	TRBJ2-1	CASSYGGSGALNEQFF	TGTGCCAGCAGTTACGGAGGTAGCGGGGCCCTTAATGAGCAGTTCTTC
.	.	TRBV27	TRBJ1-3	CASSLDRGNTIYF	TGTGCCAGCAGTTTGGACAGAGGCAACACCATATATTTT
.	TRBD2	TRBV7-6	TRBJ2-7	CASSRWDTSGPTYEQYF	TGTGCCAGCAGCCGTTGGGACACTAGCGGGCCCACCTACGAGCAGTACTTC
once	TRBD2	TRBV28	TRBJ2-5	CASSFPRGRQETQYF	TGTGCCAGCAGTTTCCCGCGGGGGAGGCAAGAGACCCAGTACTTC
.	.	TRBV27	TRBJ2-2	CASSLLQASTGELFF	TGTGCCAGCAGTTTACTACAGGCCAGCACCGGGGAGCTGTTTTTT
.	TRBD2	TRBV10-3	TRBJ2-7	CASRREGSYEQYF	TGTGCCTCTAGGAGGGAGGGCTCCTACGAGCAGTACTTC
.	.	TRBV5-1	TRBJ1-1	CASSLAGGSRTNTEAFF	TGCGCCAGCAGCTTGGCCGGAGGGTCTCGAACGAACACTGAAGCTTTCTTT
.	TRBD1	TRBV30	TRBJ1-6	CAWRRPTGINSPLHF	TGTGCCTGGCGGAGACCGACAGGGATTAATTCACCCCTCCACTTT
.	TRBD1	TRBV9	TRBJ2-1	CASSLTLGTENEQFF	TGTGCCAGCAGCCTAACGTTGGGGACAGAGAATGAGCAGTTCTTC
once	TRBD2	TRBV6-4	TRBJ2-5	CASSVLAGDGTQYF	TGTGCCAGCAGTGTTCTAGCGGGAGACGGGACCCAGTACTTC
.	.	TRBV28	TRBJ1-5	CASSLPQGRGNQPQHF	TGTGCCAGCAGTTTGCCCCAGGGGCGAGGCAATCAGCCCCAGCATTTT
.	.	TRBV4-3	TRBJ1-5	CASSQDRAGHGSQPQHF	TGCGCCAGCAGCCAAGACCGGGCGGGGCATGGTTCTCAGCCCCAGCATTTT
.	.	TRBV6-6	TRBJ1-4	CASTPYFATNEKLFF	TGTGCCAGCACTCCCTATTTCGCAACTAATGAAAAACTGTTTTTT
.	.	TRBV6-5	TRBJ2-3	CASRDSTYTDTQYF	TGTGCCAGCAGGGACTCCACCTACACAGATACGCAGTATTTT
.	TRBD1	TRBV6-5	TRBJ1-5	CASRPGQGYQPQHF	TGTGCCAGCAGACCGGGACAGGGGTATCAGCCCCAGCATTTT
.	.	TRBV2	TRBJ1-6	CASMGGASSYNSPLHF	TGTGCCAGCATGGGGGGGGCGAGCTCCTATAATTCACCCCTCCACTTT
.	.	TRBV10-2	TRBJ1-6	CASSVGGDSPLHF	TGCGCCAGCAGTGTGGGAGGCGATTCACCCCTCCACTTT
.	.	TRBV7-9	TRBJ1-1	CASSFRSGPTEAFF	TGTGCCAGCAGCTTTAGGAGCGGGCCCACTGAAGCTTTCTTT
few	.	TRBV6-2/TRBV6-3	TRBJ2-4	CASSYSWEKGLKNIQYF	TGTGCCAGCAGTTACTCTTGGGAGAAGGGACTCAAAAACATTCAGTACTTC
.	.	TRBV5-1	TRBJ2-1	CASSFNRGYNEQFF	TGCGCCAGCAGCTTTAACCGGGGGTACAATGAGCAGTTCTTC
.	TRBD1	TRBV28	TRBJ1-1	CASRTGGGTEAFF	TGTGCCAGCAGGACAGGGGGGGGCACTGAAGCTTTCTTT
.	TRBD2	TRBV29-1	TRBJ2-3	CSGVTSGGRTDTQYF	TGCAGCGGCGTGACTAGCGGGGGTCGAACAGATACGCAGTATTTT
.	.	TRBV9	TRBJ2-7	CASSVNTQGYEQYF	TGTGCCAGCAGCGTAAATACACAGGGCTACGAGCAGTACTTC
.	TRBD1	TRBV27	TRBJ1-1	CASTPLSGTGMNTEAFF	TGTGCCAGCACCCCCCTTTCCGGGACAGGGATGAACACTGAAGCTTTCTTT
.	TRBD1	TRBV7-2	TRBJ2-6	CASSRQGLEANVLTF	TGTGCCAGCAGTCGACAGGGCCTGGAGGCCAACGTCCTGACTTTC
.	TRBD1	TRBV7-2	TRBJ1-1	CASSLPPGQGLGTEAFF	TGTGCCAGCAGCTTACCTCCGGGACAGGGTTTGGGTACTGAAGCTTTCTTT
.	.	TRBV19	TRBJ1-5	CASRQGNQPQHF	TGTGCCAGTAGGCAGGGGAATCAGCCCCAGCATTTT
.	.	TRBV24-1	TRBJ2-1	CATSGQELMSSYNEQFF	TGTGCCACCAGTGGCCAGGAACTTATGAGCTCCTACAATGAGCAGTTCTTC
.	TRBD1	TRBV10-2	TRBJ1-1	CASSVLDRAEAFF	TGCGCCAGCAGTGTTCTGGACAGGGCTGAAGCTTTCTTT